Listed below are T cell receptor beta chains from one sample, sequenced in a study of CD8+CD57+ T cells in acquired aplastic anemia. TCRdb re-derived calls from the reads in MiXCR, one entry per CDR3 protein. Counted here are roughly 180,000 distinct CDR3 sequences, 48% occurring once; the ten biggest clones make up 10% to 15%. The sequenced sample consisted of sorted CD4+, CD8+, or CD8+CD57+ T cells (not recorded which) from PBMCs. The receptors derive from a human donor with aplastic anemia. Both conserved end residues are part of each CDR3. D genes are given only for firm matches. Part of the rows lack a size; the others show once, few, many or a class for expanded clones.

J gene | V gene | clone size | D gene | CDR3 protein | CDR3 DNA
TRBJ2-7 | TRBV6-5 | many | . | CASSYLGGEDYEQYF | TGTGCCAGCAGTTATTTAGGGGGAGAAGATTACGAGCAGTACTTC
TRBJ2-7 | TRBV20-1 | . | . | CSAPPCSYEQYF | TGCAGTGCACCTCCGTGCTCCTACGAGCAGTACTTC
TRBJ1-5 | TRBV7-8 | . | . | CASSSGLSNQPQHF | TGTGCCAGCAGCTCCGGACTCAGCAATCAGCCCCAGCATTTT
TRBJ2-5 | TRBV24-1 | . | . | CATTARGAKTQYF | TGTGCCACCACCGCGAGGGGGGCAAAGACCCAGTACTTC
TRBJ1-2 | TRBV20-1 | . | . | CSARDSTDYGYTF | TGCAGTGCTAGAGATAGTACAGATTATGGCTACACCTTC
TRBJ2-7 | TRBV7-6 | . | . | CASSQLPDYEQYF | TGTGCCAGCAGCCAACTTCCGGACTACGAGCAGTACTTC
TRBJ2-7 | TRBV7-2 | . | . | CASSSLGEQYF | TGTGCCAGCAGCTCCTTGGGGGAGCAGTACTTC
TRBJ2-7 | TRBV20-1 | . | . | CSARDSGSEQYF | TGCAGTGCTAGAGATTCGGGTTCCGAGCAGTACTTC
TRBJ2-3 | TRBV29-1 | . | . | CSVEGQGRGYTDTQYF | TGCAGCGTTGAGGGGCAGGGTAGGGGCTACACAGATACGCAGTATTTT
TRBJ1-5 | TRBV6-2/TRBV6-3 | many | . | CASSYPDGDSNQPQHF | TGTGCCAGCAGTTACCCGGACGGAGATAGCAATCAGCCCCAGCATTTT
TRBJ1-2 | TRBV12-3/TRBV12-4 | . | TRBD1 | CASSSGQGYYGYTF | TGTGCCAGCAGCTCGGGACAGGGGTACTATGGCTACACCTTC
TRBJ1-2 | TRBV4-1 | . | . | CASSQPDRQGGYTF | TGCGCCAGCAGCCAACCCGACAGGCAGGGTGGCTACACCTTC
TRBJ2-1 | TRBV4-3 | . | TRBD2 | CASSQDPAGTEQFF | TGCGCCAGCAGCCAAGATCCAGCGGGGACTGAGCAGTTCTTC
TRBJ2-7 | TRBV15 | . | . | CATSRGGREAYEQYF | TGTGCCACCAGCAGAGGGGGAAGGGAGGCCTACGAGCAGTACTTC
TRBJ2-3 | TRBV24-1 | . | TRBD2 | CATSDRNPGLALDTQYF | TGTGCCACCAGTGATCGAAACCCGGGACTAGCGTTAGATACGCAGTATTTT
TRBJ1-4 | TRBV6-1 | . | . | CASSGQGREKLFF | TGTGCCAGCAGTGGCCAGGGGCGGGAAAAACTGTTTTTT
TRBJ2-7 | TRBV2 | . | . | CASTSPSSYEQYF | TGTGCCAGCACCTCCCCCAGCTCCTACGAGCAGTACTTC
TRBJ2-7 | TRBV29-1 | . | . | CSVGTVQAYEQYF | TGCAGCGTTGGGACAGTTCAAGCCTACGAGCAGTACTTC